This TCR beta chain was retrieved from a study of CD4 and CD8 cells across lung adenocarcinoma regions. Donors had localized lung adenocarcinoma, a non-small cell lung cancer. A single record per CDR3 protein comes from TCRdb applying MiXCR to the PCR reads. The sample yields over 20,000 distinct CDR3 sequences, about 54% seen once. Looked up from germline, CDR1 is MNHEY and CDR2 is SMNVEV (reference sequence). V trimming: 4 bases; J trimming: 0 bases; junction bases outside the gene matches: 5. The CDR3 has 16 residues. The TCR sequence derives from a female donor with lung adenocarcinoma. The CD4 and CD8 labels of this study may be unreliable. The sequencing input was CD8+ T cells from the center of a lung tumor. This chain links TRBV27 with TRBJ2-3; 9 bases match TRBD2. The CDR3 nucleotides are TGTGCCAGCAGTTCTCTAGCGGGGAAGAGCACAGATACGCAGTATTTT. Its protein product is CASSSLAGKSTDTQYF.